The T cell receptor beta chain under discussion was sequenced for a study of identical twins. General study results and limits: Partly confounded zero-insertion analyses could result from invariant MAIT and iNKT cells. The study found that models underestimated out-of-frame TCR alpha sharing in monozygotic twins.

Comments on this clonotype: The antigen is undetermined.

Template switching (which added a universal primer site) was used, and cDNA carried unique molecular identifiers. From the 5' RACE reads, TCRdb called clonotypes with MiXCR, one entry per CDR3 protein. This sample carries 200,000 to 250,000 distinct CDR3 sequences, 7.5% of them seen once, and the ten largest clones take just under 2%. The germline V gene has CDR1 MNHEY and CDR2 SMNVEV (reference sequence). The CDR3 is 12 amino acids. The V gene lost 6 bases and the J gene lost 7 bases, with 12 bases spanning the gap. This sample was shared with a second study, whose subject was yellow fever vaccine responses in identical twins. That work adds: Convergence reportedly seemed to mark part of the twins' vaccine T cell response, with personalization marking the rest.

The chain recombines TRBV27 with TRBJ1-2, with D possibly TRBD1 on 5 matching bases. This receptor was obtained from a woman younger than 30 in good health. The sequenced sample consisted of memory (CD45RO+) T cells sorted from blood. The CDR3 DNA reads TGTGCCAGCAGATCGGACACCATTGGCTACACCTTC. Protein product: CASRSDTIGYTF.